The 27 T cell receptor beta chains below come from one sample, sequenced in a study of radiotherapy plus CTLA-4 blockade in lung cancer. The protocol was immunoSEQ multiplex PCR, while the TCRdb copy is restricted to in-frame clones and leaves out a portion. The table lists fewer than 75,000 clones, around 87% of them singletons. This specimen consisted of peripheral blood, obtained from a patient treated with radiotherapy plus ipilimumab. These receptor sequences come from a human donor with non-small cell lung cancer that progressed on radiotherapy plus ipilimumab.

The chain links TRBV9 to TRBJ2-1; a weak D match, TRBD2 (5 bases). CDR1 and CDR2 (germline): SGDLS, YYNGEE. This CDR3 is built from 16 residues. Trimming took 0 bases from V and 1 from J, leaving 11 bases between them. The CDR3 bases are TGTGCCAGCAGCGTAGACTCTCGGGGTTCCTACAATGAGCAGTTCTTC. Translated, it gives CASSVDSRGSYNEQFF.

CDR3 DNA: TGCGCCAGCAGCCAGCTAAATACACAGGGGGGCGGCTACACCTTC. As protein: CASSQLNTQGGGYTF. This chain connects TRBV4-1 to TRBJ1-2; 8 nucleotides line up with TRBD1. CDR1 is MGHRA, CDR2 YSYEKL, per germline. V lost 3 bases and J lost 8; bases outside the gene matches: 11. The CDR3 runs to 15 residues.

This chain connects TRBV28 to TRBJ2-2; TRBD1 is a possible D gene (6 bases). There are 16 residues in the CDR3. V lost 0 bases, J lost 5 bases, and 13 bases lay in between. CDR1 MDHEN and CDR2 SYDVKM come from the germline V gene. DNA of the CDR3: TGTGCCAGCAGTTTATGGGCAGGGGCAAGTACCGGGGAGCTGTTTTTT. Protein product: CASSLWAGASTGELFF.

The rearrangement uses TRBV23-1 and TRBJ1-4, with D tentatively TRBD1 (6 bases). TRBV23-1 is designated an ORF whose function remains uncertain. The CDR3 totals 15 residues. Trimming took 4 bases from V and 8 from J, leaving 17 bases between them. The chain's CDR3 is CASSRPGAFREKLFF. The CDR3 DNA follows: TGCGCCAGCAGTCGGCCAGGGGCCTTCCGGGAAAAACTGTTTTTT.

In this sample, this clone turned up a few times. The chain joins TRBV9 to TRBJ2-2; the D is unclear. There are 13 residues in the CDR3. Germline V lookup: CDR1 SGDLS, CDR2 YYNGEE. V gave up 3 bases and J gave up 0 bases, with 3 bases separating them. The CDR3 nucleotides read TGTGCCAGCAGCGCCACGAACACCGGGGAGCTGTTTTTT. As protein: CASSATNTGELFF.

The J gene is TRBJ2-2, the V gene TRBV4-1; D assignment may be TRBD1 or TRBD2 (6 bases each). This CDR3 has 15 residues. Germline V gene data show CDR1 as MGHRA and CDR2 as YSYEKL. V lost 0 bases to trimming and J lost 6 bases, with 11 bases between them. DNA for the CDR3: TGCGCCAGCAGCCAAGATCAAGGGGGGCCCGGGGAGCTGTTTTTT. Translating gives CASSQDQGGPGELFF.

The sample holds one count of this clone. The rearrangement uses TRBV9 and TRBJ1-2; TRBD1 matches 7 bases. This CDR3 has 14 amino acids. Trimming cost V 0 bases and J 6 bases; bases outside gene matches: 5. Germline lookup yields CDR1 SGDLS and CDR2 YYNGEE. CDR3 coding DNA: TGTGCCAGCAGCGTAGAGGCAGGGGGAAATGGCTACACCTTC. Amino acids: CASSVEAGGNGYTF.

The rearrangement links TRBV27 to TRBJ2-2, with 8 bases identical to TRBD1. This CDR3 is 13 amino acids long. Losses at the gene ends were 6 bases for V and 5 bases for J; bases not matched to a gene: 2. Per germline, CDR1 MNHEY and CDR2 SMNVEV (reference sequence). DNA for the CDR3: TGTGCCAGCAGATGGACAGGGACCGGGGAGCTGTTTTTT. This encodes CASRWTGTGELFF.

The CDR3 DNA is TGCGCCTCACAAGGTCGCACAGATACGCAGTATTTT. Translation: CASQGRTDTQYF. The genes are TRBV5-1 and TRBJ2-3; no reliable D call. V was shortened by 10 bases and J by 1 base, with 10 bases between the two germline ends. The CDR3 is 12 residues long. In germline, CDR1 is SGHRS, CDR2 YFSETQ.

V usage is TRBV28 and J usage is TRBJ1-1; D is uncertain. CDR1 is MDHEN, CDR2 SYDVKM, per germline. The CDR3 spans 12 residues. V was cut by 3 bases and J by 3 bases, with 5 bases left in between. CDR3 residues: CASSFWDTEAFF. The CDR3 DNA is TGTGCCAGCAGTTTTTGGGACACTGAAGCTTTCTTT.

The rearrangement links TRBV2 to TRBJ2-1, with D perhaps matching TRBD1 or TRBD2 (5 bases each). The V gene lost 6 bases and the J gene lost 0 bases, with 12 bases spanning the gap. The CDR3 loop spans 15 amino acids. In germline, CDR1 is SNHLY, CDR2 FYNNEI. CDR3 sequence reads: CASSDSGYSYNEQFF. The DNA for the CDR3 is TGTGCCAGCAGCGACAGCGGTTACTCCTACAATGAGCAGTTCTTC. The complete variable domain, with remaining parts taken from reference TRBV2 and TRBJ2-1, reads EPEVTQTPSHQVTQMGQEVILRCVPISNHLYFYWYRQILGQKVEFLVSFYNNEISEKSEIFDDQFSVERPDGSNFTLKIRSTKLEDSAMYFCASSDSGYSYNEQFFGPGTRLTVL.

The V gene is TRBV6-4, the J gene TRBJ2-2; D is ambiguous. The CDR3 spans 14 residues. V was pared by 9 bases and J by 4 bases, with 15 bases between. Germline CDR1 and CDR2: MRHNA and SNTAGT. This CDR3 is CASRSESATGELFF. The CDR3, as DNA: TGTGCCAGTAGATCCGAGTCCGCCACCGGGGAGCTGTTTTTT.

The chain couples TRBV9 to TRBJ2-1, with 11 nucleotides matching TRBD2. Germline CDR1 reads SGDLS; CDR2 reads YYNGEE. V dropped 4 bases and J dropped 3; count of bases not matched to a gene: 9. The CDR3 runs to 17 residues. The CDR3, as DNA: TGTGCCAGCAGCCCCCCCGGCGGGACTAGCGGCTACAATGAGCAGTTCTTC. The encoded protein is CASSPPGGTSGYNEQFF.

The chain couples TRBV6-6 to TRBJ2-7; 9 bases agree with TRBD2. CDR3 size: 14 residues. The V and J ends lost 4 bases and 2 bases, in that order; junction bases with no gene match: 3. CDR1 and CDR2 from the germline V gene are MNHNY and SVGAGI (reference sequence). The CDR3 loop reads CASSFSGGAYEQYV. The CDR3 nucleotides are TGTGCCAGCAGTTTTAGCGGGGGTGCCTACGAGCAGTACGTC.

The chain recombines TRBV7-8 with TRBJ2-2; no definite D call. Trimming took off 5 bases at V and 7 bases at J, with 11 bases between the two ends. Per the germline V gene, CDR1 is SGHVS and CDR2 is FQNEAQ. The CDR3 length is 13 residues. The CDR3 nucleotides read TGTGCCAGCAGCCCCCTTCTGTACGGGGAGCTGTTTTTT. Amino acid sequence: CASSPLLYGELFF. The complete variable domain, with remaining parts taken from reference TRBV7-8 and TRBJ2-2, reads GAGVSQSPRYKVAKRGQDVALRCDPISGHVSLFWYQQALGQGPEFLTYFQNEAQLDKSGLPSDRFFAERPEGSVSTLKIQRTQQEDSAVYLCASSPLLYGELFFGEGSRLTVL.

V is TRBV11-2 and J is TRBJ2-1; D is perhaps TRBD2 (6 bases). The germline gives CDR1 SGHAT, CDR2 FQNNGV. Between the trimmed V and J ends, which lost 2 bases and 7 bases, there was a span of 6 bases. This CDR3 is built from 12 residues. The CDR3 spells CASSLSGNEQFF. In DNA form, the CDR3 reads TGTGCCAGCAGCTTAAGCGGGAATGAGCAGTTCTTC.

This clone was picked up one time. The rearrangement joins TRBV7-9 to TRBJ2-1; either TRBD1 or TRBD2 may fit D (5 bases each). The germline gives CDR1 SEHNR, CDR2 FQNEAQ (reference sequence). V gave up 0 bases and J gave up 12 bases, with 15 bases separating them. The CDR3 covers 14 residues. CDR3 sequence: CASSLAVRDAGQFF. The CDR3 coding sequence is TGTGCCAGCAGCTTAGCGGTAAGGGACGCTGGGCAGTTCTTC.

V and J are TRBV5-1 and TRBJ2-7; 14 bases agree with TRBD2. Germline V CDR1 and CDR2: SGHRS, YFSETQ. V lost 4 bases and J lost 5; bases outside the gene matches: 2. The CDR3 length is 14 residues. The CDR3 region is CASSQGLAGDEQYV. The CDR3 DNA reads TGCGCCAGCAGCCAGGGACTAGCGGGAGACGAGCAGTACGTC.

The V call is TRBV2, the J call TRBJ2-2; D is ambiguous. The germline gives CDR1 SNHLY, CDR2 FYNNEI. This CDR3 comprises 14 residues. The V gene lost 6 bases and the J gene lost 1 base, with 9 bases spanning the gap. CDR3 residues: CASRTYGNTGELFF. The CDR3 bases are TGTGCCAGCAGGACGTATGGGAACACCGGGGAGCTGTTTTTT.

The chain combines TRBV4-1 with TRBJ2-1, with 13 bases that match TRBD2. J gave up 5 bases and V 4 bases, and 2 bases lay outside the gene matches. Germline V gene sequence: CDR1 MGHRA, CDR2 YSYEKL. The CDR3 is made up of 15 amino acids. The CDR3 nucleotides read TGCGCCAGCAGCCCGGGACTAGCGGGAAACAATGAGCAGTTCTTC. Amino acids: CASSPGLAGNNEQFF.

The chain uses TRBV29-1 and TRBJ1-1; D gene ambiguous. Trimming removed 5 bases from V and 0 bases from J, with 10 bases in between. Germline V gene data show CDR1 as SQVTM and CDR2 as ANQGSEA. The CDR3 loop spans 13 amino acids. CDR3 sequence (DNA): TGCAGCGTTCCCGGGAAGGTGAACACTGAAGCTTTCTTT. It encodes CSVPGKVNTEAFF.

The gene calls are TRBV29-1 and TRBJ2-3, with 12 bases aligning to TRBD2. V shed 7 bases and J 0 bases; nucleotides not matched to a gene: 5. CDR3 length equals 15 residues. Germline V lookup: CDR1 SQVTM, CDR2 ANQGSEA. CDR3 amino acids: CSGEGTSGSTDTQYF. In DNA, the CDR3 is TGCAGCGGCGAGGGGACTAGCGGGAGCACAGATACGCAGTATTTT.

This chain joins TRBV27 and TRBJ2-5, with TRBD2 matching 12 bases. Trimming cost V 8 bases and J 2 bases; bases outside gene matches: 0. The germline V gene has CDR1 MNHEY and CDR2 SMNVEV (reference sequence). The CDR3 extends over 13 amino acids. The CDR3 loop is CASGLAGQETQYF. CDR3 nucleotides: TGTGCCAGCGGACTAGCGGGACAAGAGACCCAGTACTTC.

The chain is built from TRBV10-2 and TRBJ2-5, with 7 bases that match TRBD1. The trim removed 0 bases at V and 4 bases at J, leaving 2 bases unmatched. Germline values: CDR1 WSHSY, CDR2 SAAADI. The CDR3 contains 14 residues. The DNA of the CDR3 is TGCGCCAGCAGTGAGTCGAAGGGGGCAGAGACCCAGTACTTC. Translating gives CASSESKGAETQYF.

V and J are TRBV6-5 and TRBJ1-1; D gene uncertain. V lost 9 bases and J 4 bases, leaving 18 bases between the germline ends. Germline values: CDR1 MNHEY, CDR2 SVGAGI. The CDR3 is 14 residues long. The CDR3 nucleotides read TGTGCCAGTACCATCAGGCGGGAGAGCACTGAAGCTTTCTTT. Translating it yields CASTIRRESTEAFF.

This chain uses TRBV2 with TRBJ2-5; D possibly matches TRBD1 or TRBD2 (5 bases each). This CDR3 region has 11 residues. Germline lookup yields CDR1 SNHLY and CDR2 FYNNEI. V lost 6 bases to trimming and J lost 3 bases, with 5 bases between them. DNA of the CDR3: TGTGCCAGCAGGGGGGAAGAGACCCAGTACTTC. Its translation: CASRGEETQYF.

The chain carries TRBV6-1 and TRBJ2-7; 9 bases are a match to TRBD2. From germline, CDR1 is MNHNS and CDR2 SASEGT. V lost 3 bases and J lost 2; bases outside the gene matches: 14. The CDR3 consists of 18 residues. CDR3 nucleotide sequence: TGTGCCAGCAGTGACCCCTCCTCGACTAGCGGAAGACCCTACGAGCAGTACGTC. This translates into CASSDPSSTSGRPYEQYV.